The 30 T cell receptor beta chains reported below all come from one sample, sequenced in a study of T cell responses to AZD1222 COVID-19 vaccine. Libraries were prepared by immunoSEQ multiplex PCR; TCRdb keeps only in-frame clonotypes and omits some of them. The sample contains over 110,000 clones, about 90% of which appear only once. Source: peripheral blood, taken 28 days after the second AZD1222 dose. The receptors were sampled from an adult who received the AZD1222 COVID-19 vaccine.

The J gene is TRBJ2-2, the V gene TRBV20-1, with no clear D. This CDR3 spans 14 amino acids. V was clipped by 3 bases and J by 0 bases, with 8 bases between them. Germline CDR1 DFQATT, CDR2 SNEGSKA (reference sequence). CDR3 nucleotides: TGCAGTGCTAGTACCCAGTCGAACACCGGGGAGCTGTTTTTT. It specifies CSASTQSNTGELFF.

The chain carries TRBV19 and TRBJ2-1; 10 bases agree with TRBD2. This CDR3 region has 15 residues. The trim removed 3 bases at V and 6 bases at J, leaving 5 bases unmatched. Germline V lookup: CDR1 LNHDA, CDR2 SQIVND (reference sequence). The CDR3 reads CASSIGTSGINEQFF. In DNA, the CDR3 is TGTGCCAGTAGTATTGGAACTAGCGGGATCAATGAGCAGTTCTTC. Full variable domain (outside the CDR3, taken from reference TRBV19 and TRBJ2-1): DGGITQSPKYLFRKEGQNVTLSCEQNLNHDAMYWYRQDPGQGLRLIYYSQIVNDFQKGDIAEGYSVSREKKESFPLTVTSAQKNPTAFYLCASSIGTSGINEQFFGPGTRLTVL.

The DNA for the CDR3 is TGTGCCAGCAGCTTAGCGTCGCAGGCGAATCAGCCCCAGCATTTT. This codes for CASSLASQANQPQHF. The V and J genes are TRBV7-2 and TRBJ1-5; unclear D gene. The CDR3 extends over 15 amino acids. CDR1 and CDR2 from the germline V gene are SGHTA and FQGNSA. V dropped 0 bases and J dropped 4 bases, with 10 bases sitting between them.

CDR3 DNA: TGTGCCAGTATGGGACAGGGGGCGCGGGGCTACACCTTC. It translates to CASMGQGARGYTF. The chain employs TRBV6-5 and TRBJ1-2; 12 bases are shared with TRBD1. Trimming removed 9 bases from V and 8 bases from J; junction bases left unmatched: 7. CDR3 length equals 13 residues. Germline V lookup: CDR1 MNHEY, CDR2 SVGAGI.

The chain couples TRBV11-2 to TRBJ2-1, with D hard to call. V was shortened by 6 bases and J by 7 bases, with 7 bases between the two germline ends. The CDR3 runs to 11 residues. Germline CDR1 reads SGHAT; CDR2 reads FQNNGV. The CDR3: CASRFANEQFF. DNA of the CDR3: TGTGCCAGCAGGTTCGCTAATGAGCAGTTCTTC.

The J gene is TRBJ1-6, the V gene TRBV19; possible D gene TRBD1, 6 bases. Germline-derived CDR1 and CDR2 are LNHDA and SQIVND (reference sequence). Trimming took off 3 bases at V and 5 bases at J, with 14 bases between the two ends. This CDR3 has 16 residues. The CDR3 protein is CASSIQGRGHNSPLHF. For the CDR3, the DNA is TGTGCCAGTAGTATTCAGGGACGGGGGCATAATTCACCCCTCCACTTT.

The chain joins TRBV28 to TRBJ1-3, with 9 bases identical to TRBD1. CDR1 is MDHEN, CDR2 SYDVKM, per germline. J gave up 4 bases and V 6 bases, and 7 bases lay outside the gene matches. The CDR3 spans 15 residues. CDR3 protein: CASRSNRGRGNTIYF. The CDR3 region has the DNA TGTGCCAGCAGGTCAAACAGGGGGCGAGGAAACACCATATATTTT.

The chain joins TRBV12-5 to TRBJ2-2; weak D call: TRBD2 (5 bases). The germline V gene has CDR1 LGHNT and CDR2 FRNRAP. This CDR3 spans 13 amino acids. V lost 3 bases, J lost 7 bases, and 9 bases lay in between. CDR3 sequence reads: CASGLVGSGELFF. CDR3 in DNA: TGTGCTAGTGGTTTAGTGGGGAGCGGGGAGCTGTTTTTT.

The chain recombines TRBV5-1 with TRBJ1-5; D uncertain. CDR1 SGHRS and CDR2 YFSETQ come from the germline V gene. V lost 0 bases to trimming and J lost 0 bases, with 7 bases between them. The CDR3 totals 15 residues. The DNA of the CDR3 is TGCGCCAGCAGCTTGGGGCCGGGTAGCAATCAGCCCCAGCATTTT. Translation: CASSLGPGSNQPQHF.

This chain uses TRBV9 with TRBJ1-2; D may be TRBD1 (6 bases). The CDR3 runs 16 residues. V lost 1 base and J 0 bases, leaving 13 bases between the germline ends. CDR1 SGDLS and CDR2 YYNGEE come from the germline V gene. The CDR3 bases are TGTGCCAGCAGCGTATCAACACGGGGGCCTAACTATGGCTACACCTTC. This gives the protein CASSVSTRGPNYGYTF.

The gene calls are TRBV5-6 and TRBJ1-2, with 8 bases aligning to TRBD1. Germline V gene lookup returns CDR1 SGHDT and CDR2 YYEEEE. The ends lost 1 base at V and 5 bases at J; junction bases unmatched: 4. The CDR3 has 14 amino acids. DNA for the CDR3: TGTGCCAGCAGCTTGCAGGGGGCAATGTATGGCTACACCTTC. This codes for CASSLQGAMYGYTF.

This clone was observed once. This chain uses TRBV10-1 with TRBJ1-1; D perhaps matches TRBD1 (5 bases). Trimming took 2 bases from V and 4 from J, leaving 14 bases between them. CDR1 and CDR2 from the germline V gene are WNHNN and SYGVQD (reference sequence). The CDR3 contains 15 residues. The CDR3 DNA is TGCGCCAGCAGTGAGAATAGCCCAGGGTTCACTGAAGCTTTCTTT. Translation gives CASSENSPGFTEAFF.

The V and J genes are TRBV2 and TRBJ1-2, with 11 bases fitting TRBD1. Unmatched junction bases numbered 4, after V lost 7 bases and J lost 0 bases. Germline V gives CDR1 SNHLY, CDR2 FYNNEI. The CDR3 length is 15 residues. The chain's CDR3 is CASKPGQGANYGYTF. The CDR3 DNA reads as TGTGCCAGCAAACCGGGACAGGGGGCTAACTATGGCTACACCTTC.

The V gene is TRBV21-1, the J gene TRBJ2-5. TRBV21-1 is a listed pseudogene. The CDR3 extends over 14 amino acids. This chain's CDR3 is CASSPATNQETQYF. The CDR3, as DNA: TGTGCCAGCAGCCCTGCGACGAACCAAGAGACCCAGTACTTC.

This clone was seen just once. The CDR3 reads CASRRYRDTQYF. The DNA of the CDR3 is TGTGCCAGCAGGAGATACCGGGATACGCAGTATTTT. This chain connects TRBV11-2 to TRBJ2-3; D is undetermined. V dropped 6 bases and J dropped 6 bases, with 10 bases sitting between them. Germline assignment: CDR1 SGHAT and CDR2 FQNNGV. The CDR3 totals 12 residues.

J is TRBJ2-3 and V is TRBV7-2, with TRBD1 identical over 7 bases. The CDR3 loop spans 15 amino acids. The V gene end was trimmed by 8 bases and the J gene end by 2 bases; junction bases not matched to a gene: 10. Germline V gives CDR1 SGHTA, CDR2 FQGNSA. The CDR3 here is CASRPRDRFTDTQYF. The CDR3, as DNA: TGTGCCAGCCGACCTCGGGACAGATTCACAGATACGCAGTATTTT. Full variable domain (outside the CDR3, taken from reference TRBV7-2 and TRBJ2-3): GAGVSQSPSNKVTEKGKDVELRCDPISGHTALYWYRQSLGQGLEFLIYFQGNSAPDKSGLPSDRFSAERTGGSVSTLTIQRTQQEDSAVYLCASRPRDRFTDTQYFGPGTRLTVL.

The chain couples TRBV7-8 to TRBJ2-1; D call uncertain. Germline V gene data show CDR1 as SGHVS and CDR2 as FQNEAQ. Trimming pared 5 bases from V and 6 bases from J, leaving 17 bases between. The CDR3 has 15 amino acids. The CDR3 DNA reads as TGTGCCAGCAGCCCTCTATCGGTCTTAGTCAATGAGCAGTTCTTC. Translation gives CASSPLSVLVNEQFF.

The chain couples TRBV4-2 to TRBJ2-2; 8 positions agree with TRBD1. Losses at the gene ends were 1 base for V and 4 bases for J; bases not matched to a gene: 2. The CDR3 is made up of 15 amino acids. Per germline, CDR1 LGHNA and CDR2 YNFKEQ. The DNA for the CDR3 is TGTGCCAGCAGCCAAGGACAGGGGTCCACCGGGGAGCTGTTTTTT. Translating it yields CASSQGQGSTGELFF.

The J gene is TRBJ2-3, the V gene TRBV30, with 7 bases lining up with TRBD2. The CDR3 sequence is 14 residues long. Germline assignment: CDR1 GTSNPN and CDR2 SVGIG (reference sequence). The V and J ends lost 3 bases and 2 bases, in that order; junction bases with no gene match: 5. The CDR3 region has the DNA TGTGCCTGGAGGAAGCGGGGCTACACAGATACGCAGTATTTT. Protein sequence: CAWRKRGYTDTQYF.

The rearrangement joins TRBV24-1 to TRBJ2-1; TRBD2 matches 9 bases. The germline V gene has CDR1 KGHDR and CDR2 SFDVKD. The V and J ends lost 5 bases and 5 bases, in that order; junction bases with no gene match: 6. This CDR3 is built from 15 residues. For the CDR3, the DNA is TGTGCCACCAGTGCCCCGGGACTAGCCCACAATGAGCAGTTCTTC. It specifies CATSAPGLAHNEQFF.

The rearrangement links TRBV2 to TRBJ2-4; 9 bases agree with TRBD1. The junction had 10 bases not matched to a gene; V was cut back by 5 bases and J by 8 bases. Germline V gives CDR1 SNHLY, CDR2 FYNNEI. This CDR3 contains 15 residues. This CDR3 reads CASSPEQGARDIQYF. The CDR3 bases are TGTGCCAGCAGTCCCGAACAGGGGGCCAGGGACATTCAGTACTTC. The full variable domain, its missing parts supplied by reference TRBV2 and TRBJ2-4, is EPEVTQTPSHQVTQMGQEVILRCVPISNHLYFYWYRQILGQKVEFLVSFYNNEISEKSEIFDDQFSVERPDGSNFTLKIRSTKLEDSAMYFCASSPEQGARDIQYFGAGTRLSVL.

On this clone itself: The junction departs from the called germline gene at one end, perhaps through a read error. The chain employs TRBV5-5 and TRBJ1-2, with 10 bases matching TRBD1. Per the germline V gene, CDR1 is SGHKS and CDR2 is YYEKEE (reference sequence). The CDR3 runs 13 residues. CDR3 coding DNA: TGTGCCAGCAGTGCAGGGACAGGGGATGGCAACACCTTC. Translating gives CASSAGTGDGNTF.

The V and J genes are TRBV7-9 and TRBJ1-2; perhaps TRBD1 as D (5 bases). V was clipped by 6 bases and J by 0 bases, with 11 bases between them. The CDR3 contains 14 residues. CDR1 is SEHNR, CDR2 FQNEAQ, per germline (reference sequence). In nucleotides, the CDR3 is TGTGCCAGCAGTTTGACAGACACTAACTATGGCTACACCTTC. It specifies CASSLTDTNYGYTF.

CDR3 in DNA: TGTGCCCTCAAACCTCCAGGAAACAATGAGCAGTTCTTC. It specifies CALKPPGNNEQFF. The V gene is TRBV10-3, the J gene TRBJ2-1, with D hard to call. CDR3 size: 13 residues. The germline V gene encodes CDR1 ENHRY and CDR2 SYGVKD. Deletions cut 11 bases from V and 5 bases from J, with 16 bases between.

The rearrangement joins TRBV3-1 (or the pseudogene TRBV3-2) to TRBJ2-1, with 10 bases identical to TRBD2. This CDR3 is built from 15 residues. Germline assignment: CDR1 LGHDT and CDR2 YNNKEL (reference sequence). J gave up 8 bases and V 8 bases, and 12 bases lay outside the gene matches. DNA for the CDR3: TGTGCCAGCCTAAGGAAAGCGGGAGGGACGGATGAGCAGTTCTTC. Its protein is CASLRKAGGTDEQFF.

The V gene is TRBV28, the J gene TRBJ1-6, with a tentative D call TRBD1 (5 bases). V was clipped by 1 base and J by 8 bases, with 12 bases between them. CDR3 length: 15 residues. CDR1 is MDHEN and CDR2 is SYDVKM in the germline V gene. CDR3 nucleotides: TGTGCCAGCAGTTTATTTGGTCAGGGTTATTCACCCCTCCACTTT. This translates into CASSLFGQGYSPLHF.

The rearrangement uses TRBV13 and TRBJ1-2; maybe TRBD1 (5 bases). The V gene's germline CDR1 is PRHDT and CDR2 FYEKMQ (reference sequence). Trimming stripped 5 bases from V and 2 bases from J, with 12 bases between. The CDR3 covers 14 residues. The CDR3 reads CASSAQGGNYGYTF. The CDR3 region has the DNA TGTGCCAGCAGCGCCCAGGGCGGCAACTATGGCTACACCTTC.

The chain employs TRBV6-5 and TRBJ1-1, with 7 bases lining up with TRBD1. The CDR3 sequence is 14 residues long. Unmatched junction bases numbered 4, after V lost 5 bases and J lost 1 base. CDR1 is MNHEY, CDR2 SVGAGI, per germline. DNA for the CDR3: TGTGCCAGCAGTCCTACAGGGGCGAACACTGAAGCTTTCTTT. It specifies CASSPTGANTEAFF.

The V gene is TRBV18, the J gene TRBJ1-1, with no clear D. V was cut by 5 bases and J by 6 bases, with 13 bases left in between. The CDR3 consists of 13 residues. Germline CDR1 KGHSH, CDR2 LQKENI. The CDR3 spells CASSKVTDSEAFF. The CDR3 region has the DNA TGTGCCAGCTCAAAGGTGACCGACTCTGAAGCTTTCTTT.

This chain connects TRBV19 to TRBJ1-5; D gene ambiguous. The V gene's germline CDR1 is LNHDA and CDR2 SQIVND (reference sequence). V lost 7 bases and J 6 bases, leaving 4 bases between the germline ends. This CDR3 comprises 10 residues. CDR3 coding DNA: TGTGCCAGTATCTCTCAGCCCCAGCATTTT. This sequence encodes CASISQPQHF.